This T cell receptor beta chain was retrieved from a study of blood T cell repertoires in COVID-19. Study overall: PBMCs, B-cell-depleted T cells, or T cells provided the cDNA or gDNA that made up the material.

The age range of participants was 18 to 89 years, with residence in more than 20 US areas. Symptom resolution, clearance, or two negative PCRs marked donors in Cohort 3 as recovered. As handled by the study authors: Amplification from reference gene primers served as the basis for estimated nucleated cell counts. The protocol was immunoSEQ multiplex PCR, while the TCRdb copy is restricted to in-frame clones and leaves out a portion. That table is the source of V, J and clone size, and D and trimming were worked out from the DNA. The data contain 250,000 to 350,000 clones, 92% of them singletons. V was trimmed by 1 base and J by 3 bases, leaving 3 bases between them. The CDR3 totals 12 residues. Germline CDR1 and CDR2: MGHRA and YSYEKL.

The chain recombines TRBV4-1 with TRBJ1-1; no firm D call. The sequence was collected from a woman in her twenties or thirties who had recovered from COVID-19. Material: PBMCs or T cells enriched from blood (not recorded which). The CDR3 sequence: CASSQVDTEAFF. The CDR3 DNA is TGCGCCAGCAGCCAAGTAGACACTGAAGCTTTCTTT.